This section outlines one T cell receptor (beta chain) sequence together with its context. The antigen is unknown. Assay used: immunoSEQ multiplex PCR; TCRdb lists only in-frame clones, some missing. The table records nearly 70,000 clones, about 84% of them present only once. The data derive from a study of OX40 agonist ivuxolimab in advanced cancers. Study findings and constraints: Researchers report that CD8+ T cells had, on average, more expanded clones than CD4+.

Germline assignment: CDR1 SNHLY and CDR2 FYNNEI. V dropped 4 bases and J dropped 0 bases, with 6 bases sitting between them. The length of the CDR3 is 14 residues. The TCR sequence derives from an adult with an advanced solid tumor such as melanoma, head and neck, liver or kidney cancer. The sample was CD4+ or CD8+ T cells sorted from blood, taken in a trial of the OX40 agonist ivuxolimab. The chain links TRBV2 to TRBJ2-2; TRBD1 or TRBD2 may be the D gene (5 bases each). CDR3 sequence (DNA): TGTGCCAGCAGTGGGGGGACGAACACCGGGGAGCTGTTTTTT. Amino acid sequence: CASSGGTNTGELFF.